Following are 13 T cell receptor beta chains from one sample sequenced in a study of T cells in Graves' hyperthyroidism and ophthalmopathy. TCR beta CDR3 region amplification was performed from RNA transcripts. First-round RT-PCR with HTBI primers amplified the TCR CDR3 region. TCRdb used MiXCR to reprocess the multiplex PCR reads, holding one entry per CDR3 protein. The repertoire consists of around 280,000 distinct CDR3 sequences, with approximately 15% occurring once and the leading ten covering 7.9%. Input material: blood. These receptors came from a middle-aged woman with Graves' hyperthyroidism.

This clonotype was seen more than once but under ten times. V and J are TRBV19 and TRBJ2-1, with D tentatively TRBD1 (6 bases). Germline V gives CDR1 LNHDA, CDR2 SQIVND (reference sequence). The CDR3 contains 14 residues. The V gene lost 3 bases and the J gene lost 5 bases, with 11 bases spanning the gap. The chain's CDR3 is CASSITRGNNEQFF. In DNA form, the CDR3 reads TGTGCCAGTAGTATCACCAGGGGTAACAATGAGCAGTTCTTC.

The table lists this clonotype with many counts. The chain links TRBV5-1 to TRBJ1-2, with 9 bases that match TRBD1. The CDR3 spans 15 residues. CDR1 and CDR2 (germline): SGHRS, YFSETQ. Trimming cost V 0 bases and J 5 bases; bases outside gene matches: 5. CDR3 bases: TGCGCCAGCAGCTTGGAACAGGGGGCAGGGTATGGCTACACCTTC. Protein: CASSLEQGAGYGYTF.

This clonotype has more than one count but fewer than ten. One end of the junction fails to match germline, which may point to a read error. The chain recombines TRBV28 with TRBJ1-6; D gene ambiguous. The CDR3 runs to 13 residues. The V gene's germline CDR1 is MDHEN and CDR2 SYDVKM. CDR3 in DNA: TGTGCCAACAGTTGGGAAAGGAATTCACCCCTCCACTTT. Translating it yields CANSWERNSPLHF.

This clonotype was detected many times. This chain connects TRBV2 to TRBJ1-5; tentative D call: TRBD1 (5 bases). The CDR3 is 13 amino acids. V was clipped by 6 bases and J by 4 bases, with 10 bases between them. Germline V gene lookup returns CDR1 SNHLY and CDR2 FYNNEI. This CDR3 reads CASRGQLNQPQHF. The CDR3 nucleotides read TGTGCCAGCAGGGGGCAGCTAAATCAGCCCCAGCATTTT.

This clonotype was seen only a few times. At one boundary the junction diverges from the germline segment, which might be a read error. The chain links TRBV12-3 or TRBV12-4 to TRBJ2-1; TRBD1 aligns across 9 bases. There are 15 residues in the CDR3. CDR3: CASSPPDRGWNEQLF. The CDR3 region has the DNA TGTGCCAGCAGCCCCCCCGACAGGGGGTGGAATGAGCAGCTCTTC.

The chain couples TRBV5-5 to TRBJ2-5; D remains ambiguous. Germline CDR1 and CDR2: SGHKS and YYEKEE (reference sequence). The CDR3 runs 14 residues. Trimming cost V 4 bases and J 2 bases, with 12 bases left between them. The CDR3 DNA is TGTGCCAGCAGCCGAAGTACGGTACAAGAGACCCAGTACTTC. Amino acids: CASSRSTVQETQYF.

This clonotype appeared many times. The genes are TRBV6-5 and TRBJ2-7; D remains ambiguous. Germline V gives CDR1 MNHEY, CDR2 SVGAGI. V lost 2 bases and J lost 7, with 15 bases in between. There are 14 residues in the CDR3. The CDR3 sequence is CASSYKGHRSEQYF. The CDR3 bases are TGTGCCAGCAGTTACAAGGGCCACCGATCAGAGCAGTACTTC.

The genes are TRBV10-2 and TRBJ2-6, with a possible D match to TRBD1 (6 bases). Germline CDR1 WSHSY, CDR2 SAAADI. The V and J ends lost 8 bases and 2 bases respectively, with 10 bases between them. This CDR3 has 14 amino acids. CDR3 region: CASYWGPGANVLTF. The CDR3 nucleotides are TGCGCCAGCTACTGGGGGCCTGGGGCCAACGTCCTGACTTTC.

The table lists this clonotype with many counts. The chain joins TRBV5-5 to TRBJ2-5; TRBD1 agrees at 7 bases. V gave up 4 bases and J gave up 0 bases; unmatched junction bases: 9. From germline, CDR1 is SGHKS and CDR2 YYEKEE (reference sequence). This CDR3 has 16 amino acids. This CDR3 is CASSRAGTEYQETQYF. The DNA of the CDR3 is TGTGCCAGCAGCCGGGCCGGGACAGAGTACCAAGAGACCCAGTACTTC.

The V gene is TRBV27, the J gene TRBJ2-3, with D uncertain. The CDR3 has 14 residues. Trimming removed 5 bases at V and 2 bases at J, with 11 bases between. CDR1 and CDR2 (germline): MNHEY, SMNVEV (reference sequence). The CDR3 spells CASSPSYNTDTQYF. In DNA, the CDR3 is TGTGCCAGCAGTCCATCATACAACACAGATACGCAGTATTTT.

This chain joins TRBV20-1 and TRBJ2-7, with D possibly TRBD2 on 6 matching bases. The CDR3 consists of 15 residues. Trimming removed 3 bases at V and 5 bases at J, with 20 bases between. Germline CDR1 is DFQATT and CDR2 is SNEGSKA (reference sequence). Here the CDR3 DNA reads TGCAGTGCTAGTTTAACGAAGGGAGGTTACGACGAGCAGTACTTC. Its translation is CSASLTKGGYDEQYF.

Ten or more counts support this clonotype. In nucleotides, the CDR3 is TGTGCCAGCAGCCAAGATCTCGGCAGGGGGCATGGCTACACCTTC. Protein product: CASSQDLGRGHGYTF. The V call is TRBV3-1, the J call TRBJ1-2, with 8 bases matching TRBD1. Germline V CDR1 and CDR2: LGHDT, YNNKEL (reference sequence). Trimming took 0 bases from V and 6 from J; bases not matched to a gene: 6. CDR3 length: 15 amino acids.

The V and J genes are TRBV4-2 and TRBJ2-1; 8 nucleotides align to TRBD2. With V trimmed by 0 bases and J by 7 bases, 8 bases remained unmatched. CDR1 LGHNA and CDR2 YNFKEQ come from the germline V gene. The CDR3 runs 16 residues. CDR3 sequence reads: CASSQDPAGAVNEQFF. The CDR3 DNA reads TGTGCCAGCAGCCAAGATCCAGCGGGAGCGGTTAATGAGCAGTTCTTC.